Detailed here is one T cell receptor (beta chain). Its antigen is unidentified. These data come from a study of shared clonotypes between healthy human individuals. Sequencing used immunoSEQ multiplex PCR; TCRdb keeps in-frame clones, though not all of them. The data show about 2 million clones, over 85% seen once. CD8 cells regarded as naive lacked CD45RO, were positively chosen for CCR7, and omitted terminally differentiated effector memory CD45RA+ cells. The donor population consisted of healthy HIV-negative adults with no recent acute infections or vaccinations. Notes on the study in general: Relative to their counterparts shared across all four donors, non-shared clonotypes exhibited diminished generation probabilities. Clonotype sharing among donors likely depends on sequencing depth. Few donors limited the genetic and exposure-history diversity represented.

This TCR came from a man between 18 and 29 years old in good health. The sequencing sample was made of naive CD8+ T cells sorted from blood.

Here the CDR3 reads CASSMGRVYEQYF. For the CDR3, the DNA is TGTGCCAGTAGTATGGGTCGCGTATACGAGCAGTACTTC. The gene calls are TRBV19 and TRBJ2-7, with D uncertain. Germline CDR1 LNHDA, CDR2 SQIVND (reference sequence). V was pared by 3 bases and J by 4 bases, with 10 bases between. The CDR3 runs to 13 residues.